This record looks at one T cell receptor beta chain sequence and its context. This sample is part of a study of blood T cell repertoires in COVID-19. TCRdb keeps only in-frame clones here, not all; method: immunoSEQ multiplex PCR. The table shows 150,000 to 200,000 clones, with around four fifths occurring only once. The J segment lost 0 bases and the V segment lost 5 bases, leaving 7 bases of the junction unmatched. The CDR3 has 19 amino acids. Germline assignment: CDR1 LGHDT and CDR2 YNNKEL (reference sequence). The TCR was taken from a woman between 50 and 59 years old who had recovered from COVID-19. The chain is built from TRBV3-1 (or the pseudogene TRBV3-2) and TRBJ2-1; TRBD2 matches 16 bases. Sequenced input: PBMCs or T cells enriched from blood (not recorded which). In DNA, the CDR3 is TGTGCCAGCAGCGGGACTAGCGGGAGGGCCAAGAGCTCCTACAATGAGCAGTTCTTC. Translating it yields CASSGTSGRAKSSYNEQFF.